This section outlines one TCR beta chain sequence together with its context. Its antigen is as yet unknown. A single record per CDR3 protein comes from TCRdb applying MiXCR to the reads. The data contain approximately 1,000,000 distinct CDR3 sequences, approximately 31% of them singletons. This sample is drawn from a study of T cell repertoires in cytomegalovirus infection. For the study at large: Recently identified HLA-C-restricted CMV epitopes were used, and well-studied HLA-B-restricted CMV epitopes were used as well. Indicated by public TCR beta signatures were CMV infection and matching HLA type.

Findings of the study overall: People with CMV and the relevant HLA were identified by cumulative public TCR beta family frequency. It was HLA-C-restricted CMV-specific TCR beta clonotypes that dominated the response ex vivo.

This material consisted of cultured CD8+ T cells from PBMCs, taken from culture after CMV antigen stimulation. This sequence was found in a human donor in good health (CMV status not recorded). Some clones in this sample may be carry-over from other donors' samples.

The CDR3 region has the DNA TGCAGTGCTAGACCGGGGTCCACCCTTAACTCGAACACCGGGGAGCTGTTTTTT. Protein product: CSARPGSTLNSNTGELFF. The chain has TRBV20-1 and TRBJ2-2; TRBD2 might be the D (5 bases). This CDR3 region has 18 residues. Germline V gene lookup returns CDR1 DFQATT and CDR2 SNEGSKA (reference sequence). The V gene lost 2 bases and the J gene lost 0 bases, with 19 bases spanning the gap.